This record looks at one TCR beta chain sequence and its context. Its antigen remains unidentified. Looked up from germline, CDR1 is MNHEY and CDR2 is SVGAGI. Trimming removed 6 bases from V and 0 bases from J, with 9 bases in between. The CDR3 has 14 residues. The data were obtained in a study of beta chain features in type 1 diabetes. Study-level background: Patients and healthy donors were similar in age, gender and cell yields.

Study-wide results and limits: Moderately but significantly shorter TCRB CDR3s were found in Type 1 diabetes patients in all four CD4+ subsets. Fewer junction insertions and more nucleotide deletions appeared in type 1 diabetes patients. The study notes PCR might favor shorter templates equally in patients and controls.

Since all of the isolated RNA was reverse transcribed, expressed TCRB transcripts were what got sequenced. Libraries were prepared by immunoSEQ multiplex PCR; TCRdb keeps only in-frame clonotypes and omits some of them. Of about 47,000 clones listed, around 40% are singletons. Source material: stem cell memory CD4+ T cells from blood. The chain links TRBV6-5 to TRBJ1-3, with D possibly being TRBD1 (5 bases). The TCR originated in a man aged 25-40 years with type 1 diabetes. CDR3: CASRSRGSGNTIYF. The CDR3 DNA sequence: TGTGCCAGCAGAAGTAGGGGCTCTGGAAACACCATATATTTT.